This T cell receptor beta chain emerged from a study of regulatory T cells in long-lasting Graves disease. This clonotype was counted at least ten times. Time point here: newly diagnosed GD, antithyroid drugs for less than 3 months. The authors made the TCR library using RNA they extracted from PBMCs. To make TCR beta libraries, researchers used iRepertoire HTBI primers and Arm-PCR of CDR3 regions. MiXCR, applied by TCRdb to the multiplex PCR reads, yields one record per CDR3 protein. The sample contains around 320,000 distinct CDR3 sequences, approximately 16% of which appear only once. These sequences were also reported in another study, on T cells in Graves' hyperthyroidism and ophthalmopathy.

The source material was peripheral blood mononuclear cells (PBMCs), sampled at new diagnosis, from a patient treated with antithyroid drugs. This sequence originates from a man aged 35-49 years with Graves disease.

CDR3 sequence (DNA): TGCAGTGCCCGACAGGGCTTTCAGCCCCAGCATTTT. It codes for CSARQGFQPQHF. V gene TRBV20-1 combines with J gene TRBJ1-5, with 7 nucleotides matching TRBD1. Germline V CDR1 and CDR2: DFQATT, SNEGSKA (reference sequence). The CDR3 spans 12 residues. V trimming: 6 bases; J trimming: 6 bases; junction bases outside the gene matches: 5.